This is a list of T cell receptor beta chains from one sample in a study of blood T cell repertoires in COVID-19. Only in-frame clones appear in the TCRdb table, and some are missing; sequencing was by immunoSEQ multiplex PCR. The repertoire includes over 100,000 clones, around 80% of them detected once, and 3% to 4.5% sits in the top ten. Material for sequencing was peripheral blood. The receptor source for this set is a woman of 80 years or more with acute or convalescent COVID-19. Both conserved end residues are trimmed from each CDR3. Fields, in order: V gene, CDR3 protein.

>TRBV7-9
ASRPSSTGELF
>TRBV14
ASSQRTGGTNSPLH
>TRBV7-2
ASSSSTGEGYT
>TRBV11-2
ASSSATAPITEAF
>TRBV2
ASSDLSYQPQH
>TRBV11-2
ASSFGDREQGYT
>TRBV19
ATSSQGVFYGYT
>TRBV2
ASSYNIDGYT
>TRBV19
ASSTTGTPNQPQH
>TRBV28
ASSLPGLSYPRSYEQY
>TRBV7-2
ASSLPVGGWT
>TRBV30
AWRRDRAASYEQY
>TRBV2
ASSVEQGAYNEQF
>TRBV21-1
ASSNGLRERYPYEQY
>TRBV5-4
ASSSRTGNEAF
>TRBV10-2
ASHPGSPYEQY
>TRBV27
ASSSPRTSGRGEQF
>TRBV5-4
ASSLASGGTHGYT
>TRBV5-1
ASSLGQAGQPQH
>TRBV2
ASNSGALRETQY
>TRBV18
ASSPVTGGAEPQH
>TRBV29-1
SVEDWDRGSTNEKLF
>TRBV5-5
ASSMGGPNEQF
>TRBV11-2
ASSPGTLAHEQY
>TRBV2
ASSRDRGYT
>TRBV6-2/TRBV6-3
ASSPGTYYGYT
>TRBV5-4
ASSSSGSDEQY
>TRBV4-1
ASSGLGTQQDTQY
>TRBV11-2
ASSLGGAGPSTDTQY
>TRBV18
ASSPTGLRATGELF
>TRBV6-1
ASSPQGESPLH
>TRBV15
ATSRGPNQPQH
>TRBV2
ASSPTRGYT
>TRBV4-1
ASSQEAQQVYEQY
>TRBV5-1
ASSLSGSNYGYT
>TRBV5-1
ASSFDSLNTEAF
>TRBV7-2
ASSLGLTLLLETQY
>TRBV19
ASSAGGVNTQY
>TRBV7-2
ASSQGLAGGTRF
>TRBV4-3
ASSQPGTNNEKLF
>TRBV19
ASSLDRVVTEAF
>TRBV6-5
ASIMTGFTEAF
>TRBV7-3
ASSLEEGAGGYT
>TRBV4-2
ASSQDPAGQGISGQPQH
>TRBV9
ASSVDGRWQVNYGYT
>TRBV27
ASSSTGKAQY
>TRBV18
ASSPLRPGQGAYNSPLH
>TRBV5-5
ASSTPTGNSGNTIY
>TRBV18
ASSYSGGALNEQF
>TRBV5-1
ASSKDRRYMNTEAF
>TRBV5-1
ASRLTQGGTGELF
>TRBV20-1
SASLPLAGGETQY
>TRBV3-1/TRBV3-2
ASSQGGPGQVVHTGELF
>TRBV6-6
ASSPGTSLSYEQY
>TRBV6-5
ASSLRQGLYEQY
>TRBV13
ASSFGLPNSPLH
>TRBV5-1
ASSISPSGIGETGELF
>TRBV19
ASSATGVSGETQY
>TRBV24-1
ATSPGQGLQETQY
>TRBV3-1/TRBV3-2
ASSPRQGADSPLH